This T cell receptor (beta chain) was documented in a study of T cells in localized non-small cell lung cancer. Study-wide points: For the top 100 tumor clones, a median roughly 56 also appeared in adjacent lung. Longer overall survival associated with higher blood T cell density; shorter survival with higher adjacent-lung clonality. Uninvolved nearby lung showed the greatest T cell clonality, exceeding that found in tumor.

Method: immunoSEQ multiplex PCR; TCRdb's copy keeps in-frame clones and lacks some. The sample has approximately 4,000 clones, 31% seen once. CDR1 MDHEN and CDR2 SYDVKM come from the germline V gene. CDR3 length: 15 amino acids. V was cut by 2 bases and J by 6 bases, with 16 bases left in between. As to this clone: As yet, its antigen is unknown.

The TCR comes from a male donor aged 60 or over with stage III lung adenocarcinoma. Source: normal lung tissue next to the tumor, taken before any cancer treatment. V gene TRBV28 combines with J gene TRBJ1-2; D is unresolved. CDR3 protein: CASSLEAGWTHGYTF. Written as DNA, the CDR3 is TGTGCCAGCAGTTTAGAGGCAGGTTGGACGCATGGCTACACCTTC.